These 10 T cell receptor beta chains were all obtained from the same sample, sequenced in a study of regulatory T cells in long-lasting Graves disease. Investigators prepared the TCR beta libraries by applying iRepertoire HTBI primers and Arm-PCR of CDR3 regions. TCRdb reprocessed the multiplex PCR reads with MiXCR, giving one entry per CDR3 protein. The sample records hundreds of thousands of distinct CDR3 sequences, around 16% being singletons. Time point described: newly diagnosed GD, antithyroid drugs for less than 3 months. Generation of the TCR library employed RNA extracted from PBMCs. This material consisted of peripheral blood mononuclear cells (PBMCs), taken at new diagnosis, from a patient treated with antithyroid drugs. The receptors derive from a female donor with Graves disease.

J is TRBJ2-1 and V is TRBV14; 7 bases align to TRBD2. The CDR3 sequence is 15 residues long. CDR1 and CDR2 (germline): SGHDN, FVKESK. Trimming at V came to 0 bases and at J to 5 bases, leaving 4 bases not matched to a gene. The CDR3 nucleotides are TGTGCCAGCAGCCAAGAGCTAGCGGCCAACAATGAGCAGTTCTTC. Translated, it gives CASSQELAANNEQFF.

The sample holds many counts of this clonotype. The CDR3 loop is CASSLGDRGRTGELFF. The CDR3 DNA reads TGTGCCAGCAGCTTGGGGGACAGGGGAAGGACCGGGGAGCTGTTTTTT. The chain uses TRBV11-2 and TRBJ2-2, with 10 bases identical to TRBD1. The germline V gene has CDR1 SGHAT and CDR2 FQNNGV. Germline trimming cut 3 bases from V and 5 bases from J; bases unmatched to any gene: 6. CDR3 length: 16 residues.

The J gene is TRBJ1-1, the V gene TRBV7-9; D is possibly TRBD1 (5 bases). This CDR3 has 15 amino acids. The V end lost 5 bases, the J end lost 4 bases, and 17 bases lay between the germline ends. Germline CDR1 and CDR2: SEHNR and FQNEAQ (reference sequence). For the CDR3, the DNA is TGTGCCAGCAGCCACCCCCCCCCGGGGGGCACTGAAGCTTTCTTT. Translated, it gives CASSHPPPGGTEAFF.

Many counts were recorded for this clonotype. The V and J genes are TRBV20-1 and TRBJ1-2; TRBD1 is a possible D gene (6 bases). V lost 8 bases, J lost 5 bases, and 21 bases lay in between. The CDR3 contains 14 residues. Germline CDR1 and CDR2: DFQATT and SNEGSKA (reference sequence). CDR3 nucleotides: TGCAGTCTAGGCCCTCAGGACAGAAGATATGGCTACACCTTC. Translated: CSLGPQDRRYGYTF.

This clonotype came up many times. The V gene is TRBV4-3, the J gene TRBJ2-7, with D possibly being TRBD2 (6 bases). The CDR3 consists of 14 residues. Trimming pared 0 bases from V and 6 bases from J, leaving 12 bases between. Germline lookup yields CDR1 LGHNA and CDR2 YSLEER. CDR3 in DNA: TGCGCCAGCAGCCAAGAAGGTTACGGGGGCGAGCAGTACTTC. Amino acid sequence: CASSQEGYGGEQYF.

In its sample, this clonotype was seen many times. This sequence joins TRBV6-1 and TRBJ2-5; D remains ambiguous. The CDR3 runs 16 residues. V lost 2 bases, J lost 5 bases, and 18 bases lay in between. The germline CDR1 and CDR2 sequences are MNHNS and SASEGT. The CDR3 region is CASSEPVRPRWETQYF. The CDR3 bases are TGTGCCAGCAGTGAACCCGTCCGGCCCCGGTGGGAGACCCAGTACTTC.

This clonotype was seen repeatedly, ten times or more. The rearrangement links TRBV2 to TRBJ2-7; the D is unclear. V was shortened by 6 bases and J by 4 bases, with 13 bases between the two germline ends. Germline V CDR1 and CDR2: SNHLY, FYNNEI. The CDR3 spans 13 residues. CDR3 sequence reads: CASRVFPRYEQYF. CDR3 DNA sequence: TGTGCCAGCAGGGTCTTCCCCCGATACGAGCAGTACTTC. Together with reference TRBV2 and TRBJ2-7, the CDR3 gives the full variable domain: EPEVTQTPSHQVTQMGQEVILRCVPISNHLYFYWYRQILGQKVEFLVSFYNNEISEKSEIFDDQFSVERPDGSNFTLKIRSTKLEDSAMYFCASRVFPRYEQYFGPGTRLTVT.

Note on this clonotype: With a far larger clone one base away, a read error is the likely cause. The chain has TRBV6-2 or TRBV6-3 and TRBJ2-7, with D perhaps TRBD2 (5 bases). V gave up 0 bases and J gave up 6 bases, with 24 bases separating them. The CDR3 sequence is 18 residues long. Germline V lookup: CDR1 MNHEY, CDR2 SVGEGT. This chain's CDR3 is CASSYSGEARPGVGEQYF. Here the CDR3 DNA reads TGTGCCAGCAGTTACTCGGGAGAAGCGAGACCCGGGGTTGGCGAGCAGTACTTC.

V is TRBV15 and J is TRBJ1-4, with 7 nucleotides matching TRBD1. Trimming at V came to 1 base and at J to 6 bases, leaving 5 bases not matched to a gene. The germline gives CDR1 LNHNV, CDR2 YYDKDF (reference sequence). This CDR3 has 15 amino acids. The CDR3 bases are TGTGCCACCAGCAGAGGACGGCAGGGGGATGAAAAACTGTTTTTT. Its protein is CATSRGRQGDEKLFF.

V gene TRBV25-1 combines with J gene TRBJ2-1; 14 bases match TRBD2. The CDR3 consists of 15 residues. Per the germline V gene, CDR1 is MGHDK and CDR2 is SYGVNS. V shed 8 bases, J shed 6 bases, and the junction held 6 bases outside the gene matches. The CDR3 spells CASCRLAGGRNEQFF. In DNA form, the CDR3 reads TGTGCCAGCTGTCGACTAGCGGGGGGGCGCAATGAGCAGTTCTTC.